This T cell receptor beta chain was observed in a study of cytomegalovirus exposure and HLA in healthy donors. PCR involved 60 Vbeta and 13 Jbeta primers. As handled by the study authors: Per a later analysis, the number of unique TCR beta chains was roughly 80 million, of which 9 million to 14 million were shared. This table comes from immunoSEQ multiplex PCR, and its TCRdb copy is limited to in-frame clones, with some not included. V, J and clone size are taken as reported in that table, and D and trimming were inferred from the DNA itself. The data contain around 180,000 clones, about 80% of them singletons. Looked up from germline, CDR1 is MNHEY and CDR2 is SMNVEV (reference sequence). Germline trimming cut 2 bases from V and 3 bases from J; bases unmatched to any gene: 1. The CDR3 is 14 residues long.

The specimen was PBMCs. This sequence was found in a woman aged 40 to 50 in good health and CMV-seronegative. This chain uses TRBV27 with TRBJ1-5; 7 bases agree with TRBD1. The DNA for the CDR3 is TGTGCCAGCAGTTTAGGGACAGTCAATCAGCCCCAGCATTTT. It codes for CASSLGTVNQPQHF.